Shown below are 20 T cell receptor beta chains from a single sample sequenced in a study of blood T cell repertoires in COVID-19. Assay: immunoSEQ multiplex PCR; the TCRdb copy retains only in-frame clones and omits some. The sample includes more than 50,000 clones, 65% to 90% of them seen just once. The source material was peripheral blood. These receptors were collected from a human donor in a cohort sampled during active COVID-19.

This chain uses TRBV11-2 with TRBJ2-1; 9 positions match TRBD2. Germline V gene sequence: CDR1 SGHAT, CDR2 FQNNGV. The CDR3 spans 15 residues. V was clipped by 5 bases and J by 4 bases; unmatched bases: 6. CDR3 region: CASSPLAGEYNEQFF. CDR3 DNA: TGTGCCAGCAGCCCTTTAGCGGGGGAGTACAATGAGCAGTTCTTC. Full variable domain (missing parts from reference TRBV11-2 and TRBJ2-1): EAGVAQSPRYKIIEKRQSVAFWCNPISGHATLYWYQQILGQGPKLLIQFQNNGVVDDSQLPKDRFSAERLKGVDSTLKIQPAKLEDSAVYLCASSPLAGEYNEQFFGPGTRLTVL.

The CDR3 sequence: CSVGGRMNTEAFF. CDR3 sequence (DNA): TGCAGCGTTGGGGGGCGGATGAACACTGAAGCTTTCTTT. The rearrangement links TRBV29-1 to TRBJ1-1, with D tentatively TRBD1 (6 bases). Between the trimmed V and J ends, which lost 4 bases and 0 bases, there was a span of 9 bases. Germline CDR1 and CDR2: SQVTM and ANQGSEA. This CDR3 is 13 amino acids long. Variable domain in full (rest from reference TRBV29-1 and TRBJ1-1): SAVISQKPSRDICQRGTSLTIQCQVDSQVTMMFWYRQQPGQSLTLIATANQGSEATYESGFVIDKFPISRPNLTFSTLTVSNMSPEDSSIYLCSVGGRMNTEAFFGQGTRLTVV.

V usage is TRBV3-1 (or the pseudogene TRBV3-2) and J usage is TRBJ1-3; D might be TRBD1 (6 bases). Germline values: CDR1 LGHDT, CDR2 YNNKEL (reference sequence). V lost 4 bases, J lost 1 base, and 14 bases lay in between. The CDR3 contains 16 residues. In DNA form, the CDR3 reads TGTGCCAGCAGCCGATTCGGACAGACTTCTGGAAACACCATATATTTT. Translating gives CASSRFGQTSGNTIYF.

The chain recombines TRBV3-1 (or the pseudogene TRBV3-2) with TRBJ2-5; the D gene is possibly TRBD2 (6 bases). This CDR3 contains 15 residues. Trimming took off 1 base at V and 3 bases at J, with 12 bases between the two ends. The germline gives CDR1 LGHDT, CDR2 YNNKEL (reference sequence). CDR3 loop: CASSQGKWEEETQYF. CDR3 nucleotide sequence: TGTGCCAGCAGCCAAGGAAAATGGGAGGAAGAGACCCAGTACTTC.

V usage is TRBV5-1 and J usage is TRBJ1-1; D is unresolved. V shed 0 bases and J shed 5 bases, with 11 bases lying between them. The germline V gene has CDR1 SGHRS and CDR2 YFSETQ. CDR3 size: 14 residues. CDR3 sequence (DNA): TGCGCCAGCAGCTTGGATGGCCCTTCTACTGAAGCTTTCTTT. It is translated as CASSLDGPSTEAFF.

V and J are TRBV27 and TRBJ2-7; D is unresolved. Trimming shortened V by 2 bases and J by 0 bases, and 5 bases separated the two germline ends. The CDR3 has 13 amino acids. Germline CDR1 MNHEY, CDR2 SMNVEV (reference sequence). In nucleotides, the CDR3 is TGTGCCAGCAGTTTAGTAGCCTCCTACGAGCAGTACTTC. Its protein is CASSLVASYEQYF.

The chain joins TRBV5-1 to TRBJ2-1; 12 bases agree with TRBD2. Germline loops: CDR1 SGHRS, CDR2 YFSETQ. After removal of 0 bases from V and 5 bases from J, the junction contained 9 bases not matched to a gene. This CDR3 is built from 18 residues. The CDR3 DNA reads as TGCGCCAGCAGCTTGGCGGAAACTAGCGGGGGGCCAGACAATGAGCAGTTCTTC. It is translated as CASSLAETSGGPDNEQFF.

J is TRBJ2-5 and V is TRBV19; 7 bases are a match to TRBD2. Germline V gene sequence: CDR1 LNHDA, CDR2 SQIVND (reference sequence). This CDR3 region has 16 residues. The junction had 11 bases not matched to a gene; V was cut back by 6 bases and J by 1 base. CDR3 sequence: CASRHSLRGSQETQYF. DNA of the CDR3: TGTGCCAGTAGGCACTCTTTGCGGGGGAGCCAAGAGACCCAGTACTTC.

The table lists this clone with a few counts. CDR3 amino acids: CASSLTGSGANVLTF. The CDR3 DNA is TGTGCCAGCAGTCTCACAGGCTCTGGGGCCAACGTCCTGACTTTC. This chain joins TRBV27 and TRBJ2-6, with a tentative D call TRBD1 (5 bases). V dropped 5 bases and J dropped 0 bases, with 8 bases sitting between them. The CDR3 length is 15 residues. Germline loops: CDR1 MNHEY, CDR2 SMNVEV (reference sequence). The variable domain in full, completed from reference TRBV27 and TRBJ2-6, reads EAQVTQNPRYLITVTGKKLTVTCSQNMNHEYMSWYRQDPGLGLRQIYYSMNVEVTDKGDVPEGYKVSRKEKRNFPLILESPSPNQTSLYFCASSLTGSGANVLTFGAGSRLTVL.

The genes are TRBV30 and TRBJ2-5, with TRBD2 identical over 10 bases. The CDR3 totals 16 residues. The ends lost 0 bases at V and 7 bases at J; junction bases unmatched: 11. Germline assignment: CDR1 GTSNPN and CDR2 SVGIG (reference sequence). The CDR3 bases are TGTGCCTGGAGTGTCGGCGCGGGACTAGCGTCAGGGACCCAGTACTTC. Translated: CAWSVGAGLASGTQYF.

The chain uses TRBV19 and TRBJ1-5, with TRBD1 matching 8 bases. The germline V gene encodes CDR1 LNHDA and CDR2 SQIVND (reference sequence). The CDR3 is 16 amino acids. V trimming: 3 bases; J trimming: 6 bases; junction bases outside the gene matches: 10. CDR3 DNA sequence: TGTGCCAGTAGTATGTCGGCAGGGGGCCACATTCAGCCCCAGCATTTT. This translates into CASSMSAGGHIQPQHF.

The chain carries TRBV5-1 and TRBJ2-2; D might be TRBD2 (6 bases). From germline, CDR1 is SGHRS and CDR2 YFSETQ. V gave up 5 bases and J gave up 2 bases, with 10 bases separating them. CDR3 size: 14 residues. Here the CDR3 reads CASSVEGNTGELFF. CDR3 nucleotide sequence: TGCGCCAGCAGTGTGGAGGGAAACACCGGGGAGCTGTTTTTT.

The V call is TRBV28, the J call TRBJ2-1; D is unresolved. V shed 6 bases and J shed 8 bases, with 17 bases lying between them. CDR3 length: 14 residues. Germline loops: CDR1 MDHEN, CDR2 SYDVKM. In nucleotides, the CDR3 is TGTGCCAGCAGCTTTACCAGGCCGAGTGATGAGCAGTTCTTC. Its protein is CASSFTRPSDEQFF.

The chain has TRBV7-2 and TRBJ2-1; 9 bases are shared with TRBD1. J lost 6 bases, V lost 5 bases, and 8 bases had no gene match. This CDR3 spans 15 amino acids. CDR1 SGHTA and CDR2 FQGNSA come from the germline V gene. CDR3 nucleotide sequence: TGTGCCAGCAGCCCGGGACAGGGTAACTTCAATGAGCAGTTCTTC. Protein: CASSPGQGNFNEQFF. Full variable domain (missing parts from reference TRBV7-2 and TRBJ2-1): GAGVSQSPSNKVTEKGKDVELRCDPISGHTALYWYRQSLGQGLEFLIYFQGNSAPDKSGLPSDRFSAERTGGSVSTLTIQRTQQEDSAVYLCASSPGQGNFNEQFFGPGTRLTVL.

The chain carries TRBV7-3 and TRBJ1-2; tentatively, D is TRBD1 (6 bases). The length of the CDR3 is 16 residues. The germline V and J ends were trimmed by 5 bases and 8 bases, with 24 bases remaining between them. CDR1 SGHTA and CDR2 FQGTGA come from the germline V gene. The CDR3 sequence: CASSPSGGRFGVGYTF. The CDR3 bases are TGTGCCAGCAGCCCCAGCGGGGGCCGCTTTGGGGTCGGCTACACCTTC. The variable domain in full, with the rest retrieved from reference TRBV7-3 and TRBJ1-2, is GAGVSQTPSNKVTEKGKYVELRCDPISGHTALYWYRQSLGQGPEFLIYFQGTGAADDSGLPNDRFFAVRPEGSVSTLKIQRTERGDSAVYLCASSPSGGRFGVGYTFGSGTRLTVV.

The chain combines TRBV7-9 with TRBJ2-1; the D is unclear. The V end lost 3 bases, the J end lost 2 bases, and 14 bases lay between the germline ends. Germline-derived CDR1 and CDR2 are SEHNR and FQNEAQ (reference sequence). The CDR3 spans 16 residues. The CDR3 DNA reads TGTGCCAGCAGCTTTTGGGTGGGCTCTACCTACAATGAGCAGTTCTTC. Its translation is CASSFWVGSTYNEQFF.

The chain employs TRBV7-9 and TRBJ2-1; unclear D gene. The germline CDR1 and CDR2 sequences are SEHNR and FQNEAQ (reference sequence). The CDR3 contains 14 residues. V dropped 1 base and J dropped 2 bases, with 6 bases sitting between them. CDR3 loop: CASSLDRAYNEQFF. CDR3 nucleotide sequence: TGTGCCAGCAGCTTAGACCGAGCCTACAATGAGCAGTTCTTC.

This rearrangement joins TRBV7-3 to TRBJ2-3, with 12 nucleotides matching TRBD1. Trimming removed 5 bases from V and 3 bases from J; junction bases left unmatched: 6. The germline V gene has CDR1 SGHTA and CDR2 FQGTGA. The CDR3 covers 16 residues. The CDR3 loop is CASSEGTGGLTDTQYF. As DNA, the CDR3 is TGTGCCAGCAGCGAGGGGACAGGGGGCCTAACAGATACGCAGTATTTT. The full variable domain, completed using reference TRBV7-3 and TRBJ2-3, is GAGVSQTPSNKVTEKGKYVELRCDPISGHTALYWYRQSLGQGPEFLIYFQGTGAADDSGLPNDRFFAVRPEGSVSTLKIQRTERGDSAVYLCASSEGTGGLTDTQYFGPGTRLTVL.

This chain connects TRBV6-5 to TRBJ2-5; 7 positions agree with TRBD2. The CDR3 sequence is 13 residues long. V dropped 4 bases and J dropped 4; count of bases not matched to a gene: 3. Germline V gene lookup returns CDR1 MNHEY and CDR2 SVGAGI. The CDR3 region is CASSSPGGETQYF. CDR3 DNA sequence: TGTGCCAGCAGTTCACCGGGAGGAGAGACCCAGTACTTC.

This chain connects TRBV6-5 to TRBJ1-2, with D possibly matching TRBD1 (5 bases). The ends were cut back, 4 bases at V and 8 bases at J, with 14 bases in the middle. Germline V gene sequence: CDR1 MNHEY, CDR2 SVGAGI. The CDR3 sequence is 13 residues long. CDR3 amino acids: CASSSGEGRGYTF. The CDR3 DNA sequence: TGTGCCAGCAGTTCCGGGGAGGGGCGAGGCTACACCTTC.